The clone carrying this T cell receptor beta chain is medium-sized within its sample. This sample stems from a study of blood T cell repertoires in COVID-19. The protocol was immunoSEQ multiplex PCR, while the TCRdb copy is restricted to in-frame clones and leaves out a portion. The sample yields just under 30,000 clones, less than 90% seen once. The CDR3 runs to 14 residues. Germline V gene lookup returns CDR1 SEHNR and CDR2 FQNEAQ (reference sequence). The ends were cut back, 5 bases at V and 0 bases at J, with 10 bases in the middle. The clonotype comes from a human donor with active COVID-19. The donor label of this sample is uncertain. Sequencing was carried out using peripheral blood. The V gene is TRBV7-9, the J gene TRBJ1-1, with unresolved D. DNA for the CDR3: TGTGCCAGCAGCCATACTAGTTTGAACACTGAAGCTTTCTTT. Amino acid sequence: CASSHTSLNTEAFF.